This T cell receptor (beta chain) appears in the sequencing data of a study of STAT3 mutations in large granular lymphocyte leukemia. Study-level information: Roughly 44% of treated T-LGLL patients showed hematologic response to immunosuppression.

This clone has just a few counts. As yet, its antigen is unknown. Tens of thousands of productive templates were obtained per sample on average. Libraries were prepared by immunoSEQ multiplex PCR; TCRdb keeps only in-frame clonotypes and omits some of them. The data hold several thousand clones, with roughly 74% observed a single time. Broader study findings: In some patients, a small highly pathogenic clone possibly went undetected. Every T-LGLL patient had at least one immunodominant TCRbeta clonotype. TCR clonotype switching after therapy occurred in 6 of 18 patients.

Germline CDR1 reads MDHEN; CDR2 reads SYDVKM. The CDR3 sequence is 19 residues long. V trimming: 2 bases; J trimming: 0 bases; junction bases outside the gene matches: 13. This chain links TRBV28 with TRBJ1-5, with 7 bases fitting TRBD1. This TCR came from a man aged 55 to 70 with T-cell large granular lymphocyte leukemia. Some clones in this sample may be carry-over from other donors' samples. Sequencing was carried out using peripheral blood mononuclear cells. CDR3 nucleotides: TGTGCCAGCAGTTTAGGATGGGGGATTACAGGGGATAGCAATCAGCCCCAGCATTTT. Amino acid sequence: CASSLGWGITGDSNQPQHF.